This T cell receptor beta chain was found in a study of cytomegalovirus exposure and HLA in healthy donors. Primers: 60 Vbeta forward and 13 Jbeta reverse. Clones were read by immunoSEQ multiplex PCR, and TCRdb kept only the in-frame ones, dropping some. This table has some 83,000 clones, about 77% appearing once. CDR1 is LNHDA, CDR2 SQIVND, per germline (reference sequence). The V end lost 3 bases, the J end lost 5 bases, and 19 bases lay between the germline ends. The CDR3 is 16 residues long. The receptor was derived from a man in his 60s in good health and CMV-seronegative. The sequencing input was PBMCs. This chain links TRBV19 with TRBJ1-2; D perhaps matches TRBD1 (5 bases). CDR3 DNA sequence: TGTGCCAGTAGTATTAGTGCAGGCAGACAGCAATATGGCTACACCTTC. This gives the protein CASSISAGRQQYGYTF.